The entry that follows covers one TCR beta chain sequence. Antigen unknown. The source of the sample is a study of OX40 agonist ivuxolimab in advanced cancers. Overall study results and limits: CD8+ T cells were the subset that, on average, had more expanded clones than CD4+. Some nonresponders likewise displayed low normalized T-cell clonal expansion. Relatively little clonal expansion, among the lowest observed, appeared in partial responders at 0.1-3.0 mg/kg.

The V and J ends lost 6 bases and 1 base respectively, with 6 bases between them. CDR3 length: 12 residues. Per germline, CDR1 SNHLY and CDR2 FYNNEI. Profiled with immunoSEQ multiplex PCR; TCRdb holds only in-frame clones, not every one. The table includes over 65,000 clones, less than 85% detected once. The TCR was taken from an adult with an advanced solid tumor such as melanoma, head and neck, liver or kidney cancer. This chain connects TRBV2 to TRBJ1-1, with D hard to call. Here the sequenced sample was CD4+ or CD8+ T cells sorted from blood, taken in a trial of the OX40 agonist ivuxolimab. The CDR3 DNA sequence: TGTGCCAGCAGGGTGGCGAACACTGAAGCTTTCTTT. Amino acids: CASRVANTEAFF.